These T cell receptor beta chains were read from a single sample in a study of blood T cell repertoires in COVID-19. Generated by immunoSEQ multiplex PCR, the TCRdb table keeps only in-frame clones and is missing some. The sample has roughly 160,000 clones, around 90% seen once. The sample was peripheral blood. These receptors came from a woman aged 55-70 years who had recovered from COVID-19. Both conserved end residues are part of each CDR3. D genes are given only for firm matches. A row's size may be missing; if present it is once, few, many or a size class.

cdr3_aa: CASSLGPYRTGGTQYF
cdr3_nt: TGTGCCAGCAGCTTAGGCCCGTATCGGACAGGGGGTACGCAGTATTTT
j_call: TRBJ2-3
v_call: TRBV13
d_call: TRBD1
clone_size: once

cdr3_aa: CASSLHAGAHTTTDTQYF
cdr3_nt: TGTGCCAGCAGCTTGCACGCAGGGGCGCACACTACTACAGATACGCAGTATTTT
j_call: TRBJ2-3
v_call: TRBV7-3
d_call: -
clone_size: -

cdr3_aa: CASRRDRTNTEAFF
cdr3_nt: TGTGCCAGCAGGAGGGACAGGACTAACACTGAAGCTTTCTTT
j_call: TRBJ1-1
v_call: TRBV27
d_call: TRBD1
clone_size: -

cdr3_aa: CASTLSRSNYGYTF
cdr3_nt: TGTGCCAGCACCCTTTCGCGATCTAACTATGGCTACACCTTC
j_call: TRBJ1-2
v_call: TRBV28
d_call: -
clone_size: -

cdr3_aa: CASSNPGQGNEQFF
cdr3_nt: TGTGCCAGCAGCAACCCGGGACAGGGTAATGAGCAGTTCTTC
j_call: TRBJ2-1
v_call: TRBV5-6
d_call: TRBD1
clone_size: -

cdr3_aa: CASRRAGTPSYGYTF
cdr3_nt: TGTGCCAGCAGACGAGCCGGGACACCTTCCTATGGCTACACCTTC
j_call: TRBJ1-2
v_call: TRBV9
d_call: -
clone_size: -

cdr3_aa: CASSQRSSGGPQETQYF
cdr3_nt: TGTGCCAGCAGCCAAAGATCTAGCGGGGGGCCCCAAGAGACCCAGTACTTC
j_call: TRBJ2-5
v_call: TRBV3-1/TRBV3-2
d_call: TRBD2
clone_size: -

cdr3_aa: CASTPGGSKSYEQYF
cdr3_nt: TGTGCCAGTACGCCGGGGGGGAGTAAGTCCTACGAGCAGTACTTC
j_call: TRBJ2-7
v_call: TRBV19
d_call: TRBD2
clone_size: -

cdr3_aa: CASSLGDVRQTGYTF
cdr3_nt: TGTGCCAGCAGTTTAGGGGATGTACGACAGACCGGCTACACCTTC
j_call: TRBJ1-2
v_call: TRBV28
d_call: -
clone_size: -

cdr3_aa: CASTLGRRGDTQYF
cdr3_nt: TGCGCCAGCACCCTCGGGCGGAGGGGAGATACGCAGTATTTT
j_call: TRBJ2-3
v_call: TRBV5-1
d_call: -
clone_size: -

cdr3_aa: CASSDRGQGDQPQHF
cdr3_nt: TGTGCCAGTAGTGACCGGGGACAGGGGGATCAGCCCCAGCATTTT
j_call: TRBJ1-5
v_call: TRBV19
d_call: TRBD1
clone_size: -

cdr3_aa: CASSLTGPNEKLFF
cdr3_nt: TGTGCCAGCAGCCTGACAGGGCCTAATGAAAAACTGTTTTTT
j_call: TRBJ1-4
v_call: TRBV6-5
d_call: TRBD1
clone_size: -

cdr3_aa: CASSPGGNTIYF
cdr3_nt: TGTGCCAGCAGCCCCGGTGGAAACACCATATATTTT
j_call: TRBJ1-3
v_call: TRBV6-1
d_call: -
clone_size: -

cdr3_aa: CASSLQGISGNTIYF
cdr3_nt: TGTGCCAGCAGTTTACAGGGAATCTCTGGAAACACCATATATTTT
j_call: TRBJ1-3
v_call: TRBV27
d_call: -
clone_size: -

cdr3_aa: CASQGQGVNQPQHF
cdr3_nt: TGTGCCAGCCAAGGGCAGGGGGTCAATCAGCCCCAGCATTTT
j_call: TRBJ1-5
v_call: TRBV6-5
d_call: TRBD1
clone_size: -

cdr3_aa: CASSSWDSSTKDTQYF
cdr3_nt: TGTGCCAGCAGTTCATGGGACTCCTCCACGAAAGATACGCAGTATTTT
j_call: TRBJ2-3
v_call: TRBV28
d_call: -
clone_size: -

cdr3_aa: CASSLLQGATNEKLFF
cdr3_nt: TGCGCCAGCAGCTTGTTACAGGGTGCAACTAATGAAAAACTGTTTTTT
j_call: TRBJ1-4
v_call: TRBV5-1
d_call: -
clone_size: -

cdr3_aa: CASSPPGGNEQFF
cdr3_nt: TGTGCCAGCTCACCACCAGGAGGAAATGAGCAGTTCTTC
j_call: TRBJ2-1
v_call: TRBV18
d_call: -
clone_size: -

cdr3_aa: CASSLLGTGSGELFF
cdr3_nt: TGTGCCAGCAGCCTATTAGGGACAGGCAGCGGGGAGCTGTTTTTT
j_call: TRBJ2-2
v_call: TRBV3-1/TRBV3-2
d_call: TRBD1
clone_size: -

cdr3_aa: CASSLERQAEAFF
cdr3_nt: TGTGCCAGCAGCTTGGAACGGCAGGCTGAAGCTTTCTTT
j_call: TRBJ1-1
v_call: TRBV5-5
d_call: -
clone_size: -

cdr3_aa: CASSQVYPGQGYGYTF
cdr3_nt: TGCGCCAGCAGCCAAGTTTACCCAGGACAGGGCTATGGCTACACCTTC
j_call: TRBJ1-2
v_call: TRBV4-1
d_call: TRBD1
clone_size: -

cdr3_aa: CASSYQTVGARDRSNQPQHF
cdr3_nt: TGTGCCAGCAGTTACCAGACCGTAGGGGCGCGGGATCGGAGCAATCAGCCCCAGCATTTT
j_call: TRBJ1-5
v_call: TRBV28
d_call: -
clone_size: -

cdr3_aa: CASSLFGADNSPLHF
cdr3_nt: TGTGCCAGCAGCTTATTCGGCGCGGATAATTCACCCCTCCACTTT
j_call: TRBJ1-6
v_call: TRBV7-9
d_call: -
clone_size: -

cdr3_aa: CASSGQGGYGYTF
cdr3_nt: TGTGCCAGTAGTGGCCAGGGGGGCTATGGCTACACCTTC
j_call: TRBJ1-2
v_call: TRBV19
d_call: TRBD1
clone_size: -

cdr3_aa: CASSPPVGVHGYTF
cdr3_nt: TGTGCCAGCAGCCCTCCAGTAGGGGTCCATGGCTACACCTTC
j_call: TRBJ1-2
v_call: TRBV9
d_call: -
clone_size: -

cdr3_aa: CASSLLGGIAGQGRYEQYF
cdr3_nt: TGTGCCAGCAGTTTGCTTGGGGGCATTGCGGGACAGGGACGCTACGAGCAGTACTTC
j_call: TRBJ2-7
v_call: TRBV27
d_call: TRBD1
clone_size: -

cdr3_aa: CASSPPVDRFDDTQYF
cdr3_nt: TGTGCCAGCTCACCCCCCGTAGACAGGTTTGATGATACGCAGTATTTT
j_call: TRBJ2-3
v_call: TRBV18
d_call: -
clone_size: -

cdr3_aa: CASSLRRQFQETQYF
cdr3_nt: TGTGCCAGCAGCTTACGTCGACAGTTCCAAGAGACCCAGTACTTC
j_call: TRBJ2-5
v_call: TRBV7-8
d_call: -
clone_size: -

cdr3_aa: CATSDTRQGLNEKLFF
cdr3_nt: TGTGCCACCAGTGATACGAGACAAGGCCTTAATGAAAAACTGTTTTTT
j_call: TRBJ1-4
v_call: TRBV24-1
d_call: -
clone_size: -

cdr3_aa: CASSHRPSWGDEQYF
cdr3_nt: TGTGCCAGCAGCCACCGACCAAGTTGGGGGGATGAGCAGTACTTC
j_call: TRBJ2-7
v_call: TRBV14
d_call: -
clone_size: few

cdr3_aa: CASRDSIYGYTF
cdr3_nt: TGTGCCAGCAGGGACAGCATCTATGGCTACACCTTC
j_call: TRBJ1-2
v_call: TRBV6-5
d_call: -
clone_size: -

cdr3_aa: CASSFLSDKNSPLHF
cdr3_nt: TGTGCCAGCAGCTTCCTATCGGACAAGAATTCACCCCTCCACTTT
j_call: TRBJ1-6
v_call: TRBV7-9
d_call: -
clone_size: -